This is a list of T cell receptor beta chains from one sample in a study of blood T cell repertoires in COVID-19. Profiled with immunoSEQ multiplex PCR; TCRdb holds only in-frame clones, not every one. The sample lists about 65,000 clones, about 76% occurring once. Sequencing was done on a sample of peripheral blood. These receptors originate from a human donor in a cohort sampled during active COVID-19. Both conserved end residues are part of each CDR3. The order of the fields is V gene, J gene, clone size, D gene, CDR3 protein, CDR3 DNA. D genes are given only for firm matches. The listing skips clone size in some rows; elsewhere it reads once, few, many or a size class.

TRBV5-1	TRBJ1-3	many	-	CASSPGQGPPGNTIYF	TGCGCCAGCAGCCCGGGACAAGGCCCCCCTGGAAACACCATATATTTT
TRBV3-1/TRBV3-2	TRBJ1-5	-	-	CASSQKGGVQPQHF	TGTGCCAGCAGCCAAAAAGGGGGGGTTCAGCCCCAGCATTTT
TRBV20-1	TRBJ1-5	-	-	CSASRNQGYGNQPQHF	TGCAGTGCTAGTCGGAACCAGGGATATGGAAATCAGCCCCAGCATTTT
TRBV29-1	TRBJ2-7	-	TRBD1	CSVDKGQGAYEQYF	TGCAGCGTGGACAAGGGACAGGGGGCCTACGAGCAGTACTTC
TRBV6-5	TRBJ1-1	-	TRBD1	CASSHRGNTEAFF	TGTGCCAGCAGTCACAGGGGGAACACTGAAGCTTTCTTT
TRBV5-1	TRBJ1-1	-	TRBD1	CASRGGTGNTEAFF	TGCGCCAGCAGGGGCGGGACAGGCAACACTGAAGCTTTCTTT
TRBV6-2/TRBV6-3	TRBJ2-7	-	TRBD2	CASSSPSGGTYEQYF	TGTGCCAGCAGTTCCCCTAGCGGGGGTACCTACGAGCAGTACTTC
TRBV4-1	TRBJ2-6	-	-	CASSQGAGANSGANVLTF	TGCGCCAGCAGCCAAGGGGCAGGGGCAAACTCTGGGGCCAACGTCCTGACTTTC
TRBV15	TRBJ2-5	-	TRBD2	CATSRYLAGDQETQYF	TGTGCCACCAGCAGGTACCTAGCGGGGGATCAAGAGACCCAGTACTTC
TRBV4-2	TRBJ2-7	-	TRBD2	CASSQLDPLGRNYEQYF	TGTGCCAGCAGCCAACTTGACCCTCTCGGGAGGAACTACGAGCAGTACTTC
TRBV7-7	TRBJ2-5	-	-	CASSLAGQQETQYF	TGTGCTAGCAGCTTAGCGGGACAGCAAGAGACCCAGTACTTC
TRBV7-9	TRBJ1-1	-	-	CASSQQVNTEAFF	TGTGCCAGCAGTCAACAGGTGAACACTGAAGCTTTCTTT
TRBV10-1	TRBJ2-7	-	TRBD2	CANLLAGGRVPYEQYF	TGCGCCAACCTACTAGCGGGAGGACGGGTGCCCTACGAGCAGTACTTC
TRBV19	TRBJ2-3	-	-	CASSRLGGADTQYF	TGTGCCAGTAGCCGACTAGGTGGGGCAGATACGCAGTATTTT
TRBV18	TRBJ2-7	-	-	CASSASLDSYEQYF	TGTGCCAGCTCAGCCTCACTCGATTCCTACGAGCAGTACTTC
TRBV7-2	TRBJ2-7	few	-	CASSLAGGGRGEQYF	TGTGCCAGCAGCTTAGCGGGCGGGGGCCGCGGCGAGCAGTACTTC
TRBV6-5	TRBJ2-3	-	TRBD2	CASSYGASGSTDTQYF	TGTGCCAGCAGTTACGGGGCTAGCGGAAGCACAGATACGCAGTATTTT
TRBV7-2	TRBJ2-3	few	-	CASSSRGILTDTQYF	TGTGCCAGCAGCTCGAGGGGGATTCTCACAGATACGCAGTATTTT
TRBV6-5	TRBJ2-2	-	-	CASTPQGAGELFF	TGTGCCAGCACCCCGCAGGGCGCCGGGGAGCTGTTTTTT
TRBV11-2	TRBJ2-1	-	TRBD2	CASSWNLAGGGEQFF	TGTGCCAGCAGCTGGAACCTAGCGGGAGGAGGTGAGCAGTTCTTC
TRBV10-3	TRBJ1-2	few	TRBD1	CAMTGDPNYGYTF	TGTGCCATGACAGGGGACCCAAACTATGGCTACACCTTC
TRBV2	TRBJ2-5	-	TRBD2	CASRKDLAGWEETQYF	TGTGCCAGCAGAAAAGACCTAGCGGGTTGGGAAGAGACCCAGTACTTC
TRBV5-1	TRBJ2-1	once	-	CASSLVTGSYNEQFF	TGCGCCAGCAGCTTGGTGACGGGCTCCTACAATGAGCAGTTCTTC